Presented here are 2 T cell receptor beta chains from one specimen sequenced in a study of cytomegalovirus exposure and HLA in healthy donors. The PCR was carried out with 60 Vbeta primers and 13 Jbeta primers. Profiling relied on immunoSEQ multiplex PCR, and the TCRdb table lists in-frame clones only, not all of them. Seen here are 180,000 or so clones, 80% to 90% observed once, and the top ten hold 9.3%. What was sequenced was PBMCs. These receptor sequences come from a man in his late teens or twenties in good health and CMV-seropositive.

This chain connects TRBV2 to TRBJ1-5, with no clear D. The CDR3 has 14 amino acids. Germline assignment: CDR1 SNHLY and CDR2 FYNNEI. The germline V and J ends were trimmed by 4 bases and 2 bases, with 9 bases remaining between them. This CDR3 reads CASSAFQGNQPQHF. The CDR3 DNA is TGTGCCAGCAGTGCCTTCCAGGGCAATCAGCCCCAGCATTTT.

The chain joins TRBV2 to TRBJ2-3, with 7 positions matching TRBD2. Trimming took 7 bases from V and 2 from J; bases not matched to a gene: 9. From germline, CDR1 is SNHLY and CDR2 FYNNEI. CDR3 size: 15 residues. Written as DNA, the CDR3 is TGTGCCAGCATGGGTGAGCGGGGATACACAGATACGCAGTATTTT. The encoded protein is CASMGERGYTDTQYF. Complete variable domain (other parts from reference TRBV2 and TRBJ2-3): EPEVTQTPSHQVTQMGQEVILRCVPISNHLYFYWYRQILGQKVEFLVSFYNNEISEKSEIFDDQFSVERPDGSNFTLKIRSTKLEDSAMYFCASMGERGYTDTQYFGPGTRLTVL.